These 19 T cell receptor beta chains originate from one sample sequenced in a study of OX40 agonist ivuxolimab in advanced cancers. Assay: immunoSEQ multiplex PCR; the TCRdb copy retains only in-frame clones and omits some. Here the sample spans 50,000 or so clones, 85% to 95% being singletons. Sample: CD4+ or CD8+ T cells sorted from blood, taken in a trial of the OX40 agonist ivuxolimab. Every receptor here comes from an adult with an advanced solid tumor such as melanoma, head and neck, liver or kidney cancer.

The chain links TRBV19 to TRBJ2-2; TRBD1 matches 8 bases. The V gene end was trimmed by 0 bases and the J gene end by 3 bases; junction bases not matched to a gene: 6. The CDR3 runs 17 residues. Germline V gene data show CDR1 as LNHDA and CDR2 as SQIVND (reference sequence). CDR3 nucleotide sequence: TGTGCCAGTAGTATAGATCTGTACAGGGGGTACACCGGGGAGCTGTTTTTT. Protein sequence: CASSIDLYRGYTGELFF.

The rearrangement uses TRBV28 and TRBJ1-2; tentative D call: TRBD1 (5 bases). CDR1 is MDHEN and CDR2 is SYDVKM in the germline V gene. Trimming removed 6 bases from V and 2 bases from J, with 19 bases in between. The CDR3 has 16 residues. DNA for the CDR3: TGTGCCAGCAGCCAATCTTTCGAGGGGCTGAACTATGGCTACACCTTC. It is translated as CASSQSFEGLNYGYTF.

This chain links TRBV7-9 with TRBJ1-1; 9 nucleotides line up with TRBD1. After removal of 4 bases from V and 3 bases from J, the junction contained 12 bases not matched to a gene. Germline lookup yields CDR1 SEHNR and CDR2 FQNEAQ (reference sequence). The CDR3 length is 17 residues. The CDR3 DNA follows: TGTGCCAGCAGCTCCCCATATACAGGGGGCTGGGACACTGAAGCTTTCTTT. Translation gives CASSSPYTGGWDTEAFF.

The DNA of the CDR3 is TGTGCCAGCAGCTTAGTTGGCGGGGTGGAGACCCAGTACTTC. This codes for CASSLVGGVETQYF. The chain is built from TRBV7-9 and TRBJ2-5; the D gene is possibly TRBD2 (6 bases). CDR1 SEHNR and CDR2 FQNEAQ come from the germline V gene (reference sequence). V was cut by 1 base and J by 5 bases, with 11 bases left in between. The CDR3 sequence is 14 residues long.

The CDR3 nucleotides read TGTGCCAGTAGCACATTCACCGGGACAGGCAACACTGAAGCTTTCTTT. Its protein is CASSTFTGTGNTEAFF. The genes are TRBV19 and TRBJ1-1, with 8 bases fitting TRBD1. Germline V CDR1 and CDR2: LNHDA, SQIVND (reference sequence). The CDR3 is 16 residues long. Trimming at V came to 6 bases and at J to 2 bases, leaving 11 bases not matched to a gene.

This sequence joins TRBV4-1 and TRBJ2-5; possible D gene TRBD2, 7 bases. The ends were cut back, 2 bases at V and 1 base at J, with 17 bases in the middle. Germline-derived CDR1 and CDR2 are MGHRA and YSYEKL. The CDR3 is made up of 17 amino acids. The CDR3, as DNA: TGCGCCAGCAGCCAAATCGGACTAGGGGGGGCCCAAGAGACCCAGTACTTC. Translated: CASSQIGLGGAQETQYF.

V and J are TRBV9 and TRBJ2-2; D remains unclear. The germline V gene has CDR1 SGDLS and CDR2 YYNGEE. The CDR3 is made up of 15 amino acids. Between the trimmed V and J ends, which lost 0 bases and 2 bases, there was a span of 8 bases. The chain's CDR3 is CASSVGWGNTGELFF. The CDR3 DNA is TGTGCCAGCAGCGTAGGGTGGGGAAACACCGGGGAGCTGTTTTTT.

The gene calls are TRBV4-1 and TRBJ2-1; D is undetermined. This CDR3 has 17 residues. Trimming shortened V by 5 bases and J by 2 bases, and 19 bases separated the two germline ends. Germline loops: CDR1 MGHRA, CDR2 YSYEKL. The CDR3 nucleotides are TGCGCCAGCAGCTACTACGGACCCCCTGATACCTACAATGAGCAGTTCTTC. Translated: CASSYYGPPDTYNEQFF.

The chain recombines TRBV19 with TRBJ2-7; 10 positions match TRBD1. The CDR3 covers 17 residues. The trim removed 5 bases at V and 6 bases at J, leaving 16 bases unmatched. CDR1 is LNHDA and CDR2 is SQIVND in the germline V gene (reference sequence). DNA of the CDR3: TGTGCCAGTAGTCTATTTCGACACGGGACAGGGGACGGCGAGCAGTACTTC. Residues: CASSLFRHGTGDGEQYF.

The chain joins TRBV28 to TRBJ1-5; D remains unclear. With 10 bases removed from V and 7 bases from J, the gap between germline ends came to 23 bases. The CDR3 covers 15 residues. The V gene's germline CDR1 is MDHEN and CDR2 SYDVKM. The CDR3 DNA is TGTGCCACGCACTCCCTCCGGGAGGATGTACAGCCCCAGCATTTT. This gives the protein CATHSLREDVQPQHF.

This rearrangement joins TRBV28 to TRBJ1-5, with D perhaps TRBD1 (6 bases). From germline, CDR1 is MDHEN and CDR2 SYDVKM. This CDR3 is 13 amino acids long. V gave up 7 bases and J gave up 3 bases, with 10 bases separating them. Here the CDR3 reads CASKGTHNQPQHF. CDR3 in DNA: TGTGCCAGCAAGGGGACACACAATCAGCCCCAGCATTTT. Variable domain in full (rest from reference TRBV28 and TRBJ1-5): DVKVTQSSRYLVKRTGEKVFLECVQDMDHENMFWYRQDPGLGLRLIYFSYDVKMKEKGDIPEGYSVSREKKERFSLILESASTNQTSMYLCASKGTHNQPQHFGDGTRLSIL.

In the case of this clone: Different DNA sequences within this sample yield the same CDR3. The chain uses TRBV9 and TRBJ2-1; 7 nucleotides agree with TRBD2. CDR3 length: 15 residues. After removal of 0 bases from V and 1 base from J, the junction contained 1 base not matched to a gene. Germline CDR1 reads SGDLS; CDR2 reads YYNGEE. The CDR3 DNA reads as TGTGCCAGCAGCGTAGGACTAGCATCCTACAATGAGCAGTTCTTC. Protein: CASSVGLASYNEQFF.

This rearrangement joins TRBV13 to TRBJ2-7; D is undetermined. The CDR3 has 14 residues. The V gene lost 1 base and the J gene lost 2 bases, with 9 bases spanning the gap. Germline CDR1 is PRHDT and CDR2 is FYEKMQ (reference sequence). The CDR3 DNA follows: TGTGCCAGCAGCTTAGCTGCCAAAACCTACGAGCAGTACTTC. It encodes CASSLAAKTYEQYF.

The chain is built from TRBV18 and TRBJ2-7; 7 bases agree with TRBD1. The J segment lost 0 bases and the V segment lost 3 bases, leaving 5 bases of the junction unmatched. This CDR3 comprises 15 residues. Per germline, CDR1 KGHSH and CDR2 LQKENI. This CDR3 reads CASSPDRTSSYEQYF. As DNA, the CDR3 is TGTGCCAGCTCACCGGACAGGACGAGCTCCTACGAGCAGTACTTC.

This chain connects TRBV4-1 to TRBJ2-7, with 7 bases matching TRBD2. The V gene's germline CDR1 is MGHRA and CDR2 YSYEKL. This CDR3 has 16 amino acids. J gave up 3 bases and V 2 bases, and 10 bases lay outside the gene matches. CDR3 nucleotide sequence: TGCGCCAGCAGCCAATCCGCGGGGGAGCAGCTCTACGAGCAGTACTTC. Protein product: CASSQSAGEQLYEQYF.

J is TRBJ2-1 and V is TRBV11-2, with TRBD2 matching over 8 bases. The V segment lost 11 bases and the J segment 6 bases; nucleotides outside the gene matches: 12. There are 14 residues in the CDR3. The germline V gene encodes CDR1 SGHAT and CDR2 FQNNGV. The CDR3 DNA is TGTGCCGCAGCCGGGGGGGTTTTTCCCAATGAGCAGTTCTTC. Amino acids: CAAAGGVFPNEQFF.

Note on this clone: Other DNA sequences in this specimen translate into the identical CDR3. The genes are TRBV4-3 and TRBJ1-5, with 8 bases identical to TRBD1. The CDR3 totals 15 residues. With 0 bases clipped from V and 6 bases from J, the junction kept 4 bases outside the gene matches. Germline values: CDR1 LGHNA, CDR2 YSLEER. The CDR3 region has the DNA TGCGCCAGCAGCCAAGACAGGGGGCTGAGTCAGCCCCAGCATTTT. It specifies CASSQDRGLSQPQHF.

V is TRBV6-4 and J is TRBJ2-2, with TRBD1 as a possible D gene (6 bases). Germline V gene sequence: CDR1 MRHNA, CDR2 SNTAGT. With 4 bases removed from V and 7 bases from J, the gap between germline ends came to 13 bases. This CDR3 contains 14 residues. The CDR3: CASSVGAMNGELFF. The CDR3 DNA reads as TGTGCCAGCAGTGTGGGGGCGATGAACGGGGAGCTGTTTTTT.

V gene TRBV4-3 combines with J gene TRBJ1-2; 8 bases fit TRBD1. The ends lost 3 bases at V and 7 bases at J; junction bases unmatched: 13. Germline lookup yields CDR1 LGHNA and CDR2 YSLEER. The CDR3 totals 16 residues. The CDR3 nucleotides are TGCGCCAGCAGCCATTTGGACAGGGCAGGTTCCGGTGGCTACACCTTC. It codes for CASSHLDRAGSGGYTF.